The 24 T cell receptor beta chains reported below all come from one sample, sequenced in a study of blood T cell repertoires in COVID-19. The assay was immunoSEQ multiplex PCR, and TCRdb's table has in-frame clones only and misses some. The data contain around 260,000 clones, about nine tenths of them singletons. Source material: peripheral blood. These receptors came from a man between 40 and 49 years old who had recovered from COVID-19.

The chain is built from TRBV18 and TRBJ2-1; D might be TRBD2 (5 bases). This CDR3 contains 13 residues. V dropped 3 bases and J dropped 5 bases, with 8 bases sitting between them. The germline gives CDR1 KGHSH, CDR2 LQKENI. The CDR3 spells CASSPAADNEQFF. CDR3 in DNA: TGTGCCAGCTCACCTGCAGCGGACAATGAGCAGTTCTTC. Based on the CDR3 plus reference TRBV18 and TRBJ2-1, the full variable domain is NAGVMQNPRHLVRRRGQEARLRCSPMKGHSHVYWYRQLPEEGLKFMVYLQKENIIDESGMPKERFSAEFPKEGPSILRIQQVVRGDSAAYFCASSPAADNEQFFGPGTRLTVL.

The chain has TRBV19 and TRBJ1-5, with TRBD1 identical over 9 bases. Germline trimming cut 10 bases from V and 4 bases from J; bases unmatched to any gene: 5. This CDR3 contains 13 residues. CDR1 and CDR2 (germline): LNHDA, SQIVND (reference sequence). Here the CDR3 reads CATGTGKNQPQHF. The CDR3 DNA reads TGTGCCACAGGGACAGGGAAGAATCAGCCCCAGCATTTT.

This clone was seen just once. CDR3 DNA sequence: TGTGCCAGCATCCCAAGCCGGGGGATGAAAGAAGAGACCCAGTACTTC. This sequence encodes CASIPSRGMKEETQYF. This sequence joins TRBV3-1 (or the pseudogene TRBV3-2) and TRBJ2-5, with D perhaps TRBD2 (6 bases). V dropped 7 bases and J dropped 3 bases, with 21 bases sitting between them. This CDR3 has 16 residues. Germline CDR1 reads LGHDT; CDR2 reads YNNKEL (reference sequence).

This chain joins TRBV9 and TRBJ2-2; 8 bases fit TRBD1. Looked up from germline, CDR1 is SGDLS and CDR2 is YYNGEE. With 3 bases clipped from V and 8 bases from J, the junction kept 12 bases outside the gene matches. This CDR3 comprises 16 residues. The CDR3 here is CASSEPGQVFGGELFF. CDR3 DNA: TGTGCCAGCAGCGAACCGGGACAGGTCTTTGGAGGGGAGCTGTTTTTT.

DNA for the CDR3: TGTGCCAGCAGCTTGCGGGACAGGGACACTGAAGCTTTCTTT. Its translation: CASSLRDRDTEAFF. The chain links TRBV5-4 to TRBJ1-1, with 9 bases lining up with TRBD1. CDR3 length equals 14 residues. Looked up from germline, CDR1 is SGHNT and CDR2 is YYREEE (reference sequence). The junction had 1 base not matched to a gene; V was cut back by 1 base and J by 3 bases.

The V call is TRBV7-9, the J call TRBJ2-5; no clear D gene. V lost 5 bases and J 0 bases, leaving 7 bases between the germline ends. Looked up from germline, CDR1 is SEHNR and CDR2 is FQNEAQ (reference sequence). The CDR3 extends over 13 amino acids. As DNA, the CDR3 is TGTGCCAGCAGCGTCCGGGACCAAGAGACCCAGTACTTC. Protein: CASSVRDQETQYF.

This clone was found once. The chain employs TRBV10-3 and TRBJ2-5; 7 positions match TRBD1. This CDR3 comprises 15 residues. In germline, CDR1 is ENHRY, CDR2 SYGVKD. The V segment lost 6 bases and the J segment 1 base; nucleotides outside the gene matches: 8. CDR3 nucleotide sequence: TGTGCCATCAGACCCGGACAGGTTGGCCAAGAGACCCAGTACTTC. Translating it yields CAIRPGQVGQETQYF.

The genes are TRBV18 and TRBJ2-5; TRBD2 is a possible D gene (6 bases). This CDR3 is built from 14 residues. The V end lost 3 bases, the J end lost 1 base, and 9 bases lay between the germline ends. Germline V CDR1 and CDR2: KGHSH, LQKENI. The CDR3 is CASSPSGVQETQYF. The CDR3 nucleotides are TGTGCCAGCTCACCTTCGGGAGTCCAAGAGACCCAGTACTTC.

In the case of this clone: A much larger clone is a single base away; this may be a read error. Written as DNA, the CDR3 is TGTGCCAGCAGTTACCGCAGTGAAGCTTTCTTT. It encodes CASSYRSEAFF. This chain links TRBV6-5 with TRBJ1-1, with D unresolved. Trimming took off 2 bases at V and 7 bases at J, with 5 bases between the two ends. This CDR3 spans 11 amino acids. Germline V gives CDR1 MNHEY, CDR2 SVGAGI.

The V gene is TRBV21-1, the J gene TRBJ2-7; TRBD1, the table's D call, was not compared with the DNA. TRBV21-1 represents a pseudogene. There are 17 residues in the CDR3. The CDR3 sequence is CASSSIIRDSYTYEQYF. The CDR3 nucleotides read TGTGCCAGCAGCTCGATCATTCGGGACAGTTATACCTACGAGCAGTACTTC.

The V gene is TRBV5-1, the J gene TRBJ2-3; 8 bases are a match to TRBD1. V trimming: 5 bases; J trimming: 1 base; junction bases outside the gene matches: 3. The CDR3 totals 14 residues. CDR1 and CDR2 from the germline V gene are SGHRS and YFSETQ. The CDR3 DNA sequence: TGCGCCAGCAGGCCACAGGGGGGCACAGATACGCAGTATTTT. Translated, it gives CASRPQGGTDTQYF. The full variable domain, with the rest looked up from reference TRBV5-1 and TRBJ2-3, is KAGVTQTPRYLIKTRGQQVTLSCSPISGHRSVSWYQQTPGQGLQFLFEYFSETQRNKGNFPGRFSGRQFSNSRSEMNVSTLELGDSALYLCASRPQGGTDTQYFGPGTRLTVL.

As DNA, the CDR3 is TGTGCCAGCAGCAAAGCGACAGGCTACGAGCAGTACTTC. It codes for CASSKATGYEQYF. The rearrangement links TRBV21-1 to TRBJ2-7; TRBD1, the D gene given by the table, was not confirmed from the DNA. TRBV21-1 is classified as a pseudogene. The CDR3 runs to 13 residues.

The CDR3 region is CASSLDRGQGYEQYF. DNA for the CDR3: TGTGCCAGCAGCTTAGACCGAGGACAGGGCTACGAGCAGTACTTC. V usage is TRBV7-8 and J usage is TRBJ2-7, with 8 bases identical to TRBD1. Germline V gene lookup returns CDR1 SGHVS and CDR2 FQNEAQ. J gave up 3 bases and V 1 base, and 5 bases lay outside the gene matches. The CDR3 has 15 residues.

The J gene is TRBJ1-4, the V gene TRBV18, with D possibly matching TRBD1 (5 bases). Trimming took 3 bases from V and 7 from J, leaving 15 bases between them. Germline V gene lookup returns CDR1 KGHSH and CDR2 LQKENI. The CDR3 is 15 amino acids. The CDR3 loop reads CASSPPGILGEKLFF. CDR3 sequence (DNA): TGTGCCAGCTCACCCCCAGGGATCCTCGGTGAAAAACTGTTTTTT. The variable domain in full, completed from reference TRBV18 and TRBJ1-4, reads NAGVMQNPRHLVRRRGQEARLRCSPMKGHSHVYWYRQLPEEGLKFMVYLQKENIIDESGMPKERFSAEFPKEGPSILRIQQVVRGDSAAYFCASSPPGILGEKLFFGSGTQLSVL.

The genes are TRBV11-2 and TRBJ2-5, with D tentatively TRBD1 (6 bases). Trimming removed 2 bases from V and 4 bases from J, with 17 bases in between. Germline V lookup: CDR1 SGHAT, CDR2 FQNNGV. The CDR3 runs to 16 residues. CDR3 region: CASSLIVGGPGETQYF. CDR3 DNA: TGTGCCAGCAGCTTAATTGTAGGGGGACCCGGAGAGACCCAGTACTTC.

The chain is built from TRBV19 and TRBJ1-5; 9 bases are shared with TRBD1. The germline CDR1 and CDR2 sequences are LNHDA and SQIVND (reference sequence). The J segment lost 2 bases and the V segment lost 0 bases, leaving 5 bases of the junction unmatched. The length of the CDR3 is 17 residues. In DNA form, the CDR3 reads TGTGCCAGTAGTATAGAACAGGGGGCGAAAGGCAATCAGCCCCAGCATTTT. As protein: CASSIEQGAKGNQPQHF.

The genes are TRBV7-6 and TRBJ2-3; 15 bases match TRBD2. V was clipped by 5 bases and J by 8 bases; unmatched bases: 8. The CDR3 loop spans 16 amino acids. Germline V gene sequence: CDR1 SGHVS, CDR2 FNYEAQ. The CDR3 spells CASSHGLAGGPSTQYF. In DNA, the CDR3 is TGTGCCAGCAGCCATGGACTAGCGGGGGGGCCGAGTACGCAGTATTTT. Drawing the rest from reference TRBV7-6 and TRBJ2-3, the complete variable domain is GAGVSQSPRYKVTKRGQDVALRCDPISGHVSLYWYRQALGQGPEFLTYFNYEAQQDKSGLPNDRFSAERPEGSISTLTIQRTEQRDSAMYRCASSHGLAGGPSTQYFGPGTRLTVL.

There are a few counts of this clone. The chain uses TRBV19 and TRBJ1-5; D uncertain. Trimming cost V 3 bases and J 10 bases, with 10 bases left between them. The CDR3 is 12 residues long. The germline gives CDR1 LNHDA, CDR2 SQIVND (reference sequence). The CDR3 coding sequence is TGTGCCAGTAGTATTACCCGGGGACCCCAGCATTTT. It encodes CASSITRGPQHF.

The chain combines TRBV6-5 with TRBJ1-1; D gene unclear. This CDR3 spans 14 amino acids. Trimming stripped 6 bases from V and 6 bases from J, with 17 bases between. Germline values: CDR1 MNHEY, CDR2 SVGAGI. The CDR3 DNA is TGTGCCAGCAGAAACGAAGCGACGAGCTCTGAAGCTTTCTTT. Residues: CASRNEATSSEAFF.

CDR3 coding DNA: TGCGCCAGCAGCTTAGATTTTCTAGCGGGTAGCACAGATACGCAGTATTTT. It specifies CASSLDFLAGSTDTQYF. This rearrangement joins TRBV5-1 to TRBJ2-3; 8 nucleotides align to TRBD2. This CDR3 region has 17 residues. Trimming cost V 2 bases and J 0 bases; bases outside gene matches: 8. The germline CDR1 and CDR2 sequences are SGHRS and YFSETQ.

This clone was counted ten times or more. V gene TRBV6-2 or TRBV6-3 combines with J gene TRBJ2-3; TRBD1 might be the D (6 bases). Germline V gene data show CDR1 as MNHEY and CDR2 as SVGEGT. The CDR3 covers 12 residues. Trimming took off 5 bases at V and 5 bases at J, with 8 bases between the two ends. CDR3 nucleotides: TGTGCCAGCAGTGCACAGGGAGATACGCAGTATTTT. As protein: CASSAQGDTQYF.

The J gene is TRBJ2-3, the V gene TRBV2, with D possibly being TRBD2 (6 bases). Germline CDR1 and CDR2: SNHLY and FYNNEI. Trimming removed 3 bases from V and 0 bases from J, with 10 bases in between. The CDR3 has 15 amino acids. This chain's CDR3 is CASSDLGGSTDTQYF. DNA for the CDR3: TGTGCCAGCAGTGACCTTGGGGGGAGCACAGATACGCAGTATTTT.

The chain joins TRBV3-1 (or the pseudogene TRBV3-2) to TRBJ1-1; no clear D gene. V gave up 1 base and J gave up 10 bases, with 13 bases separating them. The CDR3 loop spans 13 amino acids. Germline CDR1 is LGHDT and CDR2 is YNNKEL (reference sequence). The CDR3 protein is CASSQVGIAGAFF. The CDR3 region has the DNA TGTGCCAGCAGCCAAGTAGGTATAGCGGGAGCTTTCTTT.

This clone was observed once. CDR3 region: CATATGFNTEAFF. The DNA for the CDR3 is TGTGCCACCGCGACAGGGTTCAACACTGAAGCTTTCTTT. The chain recombines TRBV28 with TRBJ1-1; 7 bases are shared with TRBD1. The CDR3 has 13 residues. The germline gives CDR1 MDHEN, CDR2 SYDVKM. V gave up 10 bases and J gave up 2 bases; unmatched junction bases: 7.